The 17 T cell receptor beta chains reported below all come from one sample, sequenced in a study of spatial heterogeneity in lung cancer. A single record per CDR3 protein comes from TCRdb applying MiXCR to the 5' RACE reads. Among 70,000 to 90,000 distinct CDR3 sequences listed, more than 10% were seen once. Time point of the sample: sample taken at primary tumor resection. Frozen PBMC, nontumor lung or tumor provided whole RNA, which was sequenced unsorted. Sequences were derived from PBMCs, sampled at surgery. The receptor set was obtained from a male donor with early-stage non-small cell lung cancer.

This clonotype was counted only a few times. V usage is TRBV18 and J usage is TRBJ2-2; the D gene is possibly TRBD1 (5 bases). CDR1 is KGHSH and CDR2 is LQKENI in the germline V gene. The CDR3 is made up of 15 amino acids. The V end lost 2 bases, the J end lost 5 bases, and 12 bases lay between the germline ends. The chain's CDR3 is CASSPGAEVTGELFF. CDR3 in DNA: TGTGCCAGCTCACCAGGGGCCGAAGTAACCGGGGAGCTGTTTTTT.

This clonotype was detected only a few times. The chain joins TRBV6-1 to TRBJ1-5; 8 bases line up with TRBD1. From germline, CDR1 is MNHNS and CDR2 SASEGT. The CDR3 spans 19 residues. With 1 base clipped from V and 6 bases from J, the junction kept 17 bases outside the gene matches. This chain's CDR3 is CASSEGYRGMARGGQPQHF. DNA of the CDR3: TGTGCCAGCAGTGAAGGTTACAGGGGGATGGCACGAGGTGGTCAGCCCCAGCATTTT.

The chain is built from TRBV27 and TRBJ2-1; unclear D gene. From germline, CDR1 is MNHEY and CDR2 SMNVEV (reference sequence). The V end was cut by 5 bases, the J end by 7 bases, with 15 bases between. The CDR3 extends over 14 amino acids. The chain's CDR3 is CASSGQNTRNEQFF. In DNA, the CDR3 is TGTGCCAGCAGTGGGCAGAACACGCGTAATGAGCAGTTCTTC.

CDR3: CASSSDYSNQPQHF. CDR3 sequence (DNA): TGTGCCAGCAGCTCCGACTATAGCAATCAGCCCCAGCATTTT. The chain uses TRBV7-9 and TRBJ1-5; D gene ambiguous. Germline CDR1 is SEHNR and CDR2 is FQNEAQ (reference sequence). Trimming removed 4 bases at V and 0 bases at J, with 7 bases between. The CDR3 consists of 14 residues.

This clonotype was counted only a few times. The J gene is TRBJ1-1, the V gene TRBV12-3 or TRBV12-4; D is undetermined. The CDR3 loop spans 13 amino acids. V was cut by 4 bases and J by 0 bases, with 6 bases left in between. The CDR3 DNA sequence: TGTGCCAGCAGTTATCCTATGAACACTGAAGCTTTCTTT. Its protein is CASSYPMNTEAFF.

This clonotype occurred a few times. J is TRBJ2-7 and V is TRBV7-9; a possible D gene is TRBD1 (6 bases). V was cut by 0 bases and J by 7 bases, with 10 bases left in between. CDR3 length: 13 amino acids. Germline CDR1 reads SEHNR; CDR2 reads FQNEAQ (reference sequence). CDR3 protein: CASSLAGAREQYF. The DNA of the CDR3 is TGTGCCAGCAGCTTAGCGGGGGCAAGAGAGCAGTACTTC.

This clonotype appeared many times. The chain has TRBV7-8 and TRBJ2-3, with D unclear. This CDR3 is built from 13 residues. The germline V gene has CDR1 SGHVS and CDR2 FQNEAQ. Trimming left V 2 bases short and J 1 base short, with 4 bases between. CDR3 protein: CASSLLGTDTQYF. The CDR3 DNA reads TGTGCCAGCAGCTTACTGGGCACAGATACGCAGTATTTT. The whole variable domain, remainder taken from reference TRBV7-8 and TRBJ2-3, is GAGVSQSPRYKVAKRGQDVALRCDPISGHVSLFWYQQALGQGPEFLTYFQNEAQLDKSGLPSDRFFAERPEGSVSTLKIQRTQQEDSAVYLCASSLLGTDTQYFGPGTRLTVL.

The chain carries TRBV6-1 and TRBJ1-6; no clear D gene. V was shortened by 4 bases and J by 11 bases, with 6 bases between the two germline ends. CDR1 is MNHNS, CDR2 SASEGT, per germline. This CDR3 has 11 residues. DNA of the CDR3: TGTGCCAGCAGTGCACCCCCACCCCTCCACTTT. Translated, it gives CASSAPPPLHF.

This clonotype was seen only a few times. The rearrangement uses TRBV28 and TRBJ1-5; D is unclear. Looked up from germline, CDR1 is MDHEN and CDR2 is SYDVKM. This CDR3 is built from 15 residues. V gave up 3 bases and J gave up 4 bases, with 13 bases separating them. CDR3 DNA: TGTGCCAGCAGTTTTCGGACGGATTATAATCAGCCCCAGCATTTT. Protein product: CASSFRTDYNQPQHF.

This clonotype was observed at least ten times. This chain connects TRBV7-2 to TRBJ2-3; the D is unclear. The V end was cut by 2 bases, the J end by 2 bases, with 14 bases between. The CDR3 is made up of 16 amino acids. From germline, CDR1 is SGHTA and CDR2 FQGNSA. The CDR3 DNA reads TGTGCCAGCAGCTTAACGTCGGCGGCCTCCACAGATACGCAGTATTTT. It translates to CASSLTSAASTDTQYF. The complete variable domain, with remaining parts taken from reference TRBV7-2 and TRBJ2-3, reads GAGVSQSPSNKVTEKGKDVELRCDPISGHTALYWYRQSLGQGLEFLIYFQGNSAPDKSGLPSDRFSAERTGGSVSTLTIQRTQQEDSAVYLCASSLTSAASTDTQYFGPGTRLTVL.

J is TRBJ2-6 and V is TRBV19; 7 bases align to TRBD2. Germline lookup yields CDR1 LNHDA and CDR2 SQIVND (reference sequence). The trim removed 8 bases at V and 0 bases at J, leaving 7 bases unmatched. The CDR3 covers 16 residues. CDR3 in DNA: TGTGCCAGTTCCTGGGAGGGCTCCTCTGGGGCCAACGTCCTGACTTTC. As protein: CASSWEGSSGANVLTF.

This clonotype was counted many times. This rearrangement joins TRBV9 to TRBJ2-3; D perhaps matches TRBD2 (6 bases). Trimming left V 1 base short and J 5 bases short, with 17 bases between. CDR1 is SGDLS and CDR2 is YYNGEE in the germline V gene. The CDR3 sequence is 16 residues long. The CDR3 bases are TGTGCCAGCAGCGTACGGGCTAGCGCGATTGTAGATACGCAGTATTTT. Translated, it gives CASSVRASAIVDTQYF.

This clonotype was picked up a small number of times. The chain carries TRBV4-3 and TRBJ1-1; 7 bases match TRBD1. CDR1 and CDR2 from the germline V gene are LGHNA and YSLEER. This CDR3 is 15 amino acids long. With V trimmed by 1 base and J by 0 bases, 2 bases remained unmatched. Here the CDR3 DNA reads TGCGCCAGCAGCCAAGTTCAGGGGGTGAACACTGAAGCTTTCTTT. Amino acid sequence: CASSQVQGVNTEAFF.

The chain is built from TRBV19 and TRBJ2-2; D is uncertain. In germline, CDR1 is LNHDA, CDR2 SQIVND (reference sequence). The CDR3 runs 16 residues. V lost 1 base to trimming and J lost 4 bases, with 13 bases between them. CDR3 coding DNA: TGTGCCAGTAGTATAGCCCCCCCGTACCCCACCGGGGAGCTGTTTTTT. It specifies CASSIAPPYPTGELFF.

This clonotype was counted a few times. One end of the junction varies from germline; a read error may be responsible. The CDR3 DNA sequence: TGTGCCTGGAGTGTACATAAGCAGGGGAGGCGTTTC. Amino acid sequence: CAWSVHKQGRRF. This chain connects TRBV30 to TRBJ2-7, with D perhaps matching TRBD1 or TRBD2 (6 bases each). The germline gives CDR1 GTSNPN, CDR2 SVGIG (reference sequence). The CDR3 is 12 residues long.

CDR3: CSVGDRRDGNNSPLHF. In DNA form, the CDR3 reads TGCAGCGTTGGTGACAGGCGGGACGGAAATAATTCACCCCTCCACTTT. The V and J genes are TRBV29-1 and TRBJ1-6; a weak D match, TRBD1 (6 bases). V was shortened by 4 bases and J by 5 bases, with 18 bases between the two germline ends. Germline lookup yields CDR1 SQVTM and CDR2 ANQGSEA. The CDR3 length is 16 residues.

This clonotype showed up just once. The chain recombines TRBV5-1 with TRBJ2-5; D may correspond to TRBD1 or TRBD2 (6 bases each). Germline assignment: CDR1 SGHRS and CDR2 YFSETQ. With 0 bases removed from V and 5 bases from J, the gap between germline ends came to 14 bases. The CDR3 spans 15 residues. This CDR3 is CASSLAKGGYETQYF. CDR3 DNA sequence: TGCGCCAGCAGCTTGGCCAAGGGGGGATACGAGACCCAGTACTTC. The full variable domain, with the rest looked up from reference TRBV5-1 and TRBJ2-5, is KAGVTQTPRYLIKTRGQQVTLSCSPISGHRSVSWYQQTPGQGLQFLFEYFSETQRNKGNFPGRFSGRQFSNSRSEMNVSTLELGDSALYLCASSLAKGGYETQYFGPGTRLLVL.